This T cell receptor beta chain was captured in a study of blood T cell repertoires in COVID-19. The overall study: Specimens from acute and convalescent COVID-19 originated in the United States, Italy and Spain. The cDNA or gDNA used as material had been derived from T cells, B-cell-depleted T cells, or PBMCs.

CDR3 length: 17 residues. CDR1 is LNHDA, CDR2 SQIVND, per germline (reference sequence). J gave up 0 bases and V 3 bases, and 8 bases lay outside the gene matches. Original analysis: Quantification of nucleated cells was approximated via reference gene primer amplification. The data were produced by immunoSEQ multiplex PCR, yet TCRdb's version contains in-frame clones alone and is incomplete. The V and J calls and clone size were taken over from that table, and D and trimming were inferred from the DNA. The table records some 100,000 clones, around 90% of them present only once. Sequenced sample: peripheral blood. This clonotype originated in a human donor in a cohort sampled during active COVID-19. This chain connects TRBV19 to TRBJ2-3; 8 nucleotides match TRBD2. The CDR3 protein is CASSIKFASGSTDTQYF. CDR3 in DNA: TGTGCCAGTAGTATTAAGTTTGCTAGCGGGAGCACAGATACGCAGTATTTT.